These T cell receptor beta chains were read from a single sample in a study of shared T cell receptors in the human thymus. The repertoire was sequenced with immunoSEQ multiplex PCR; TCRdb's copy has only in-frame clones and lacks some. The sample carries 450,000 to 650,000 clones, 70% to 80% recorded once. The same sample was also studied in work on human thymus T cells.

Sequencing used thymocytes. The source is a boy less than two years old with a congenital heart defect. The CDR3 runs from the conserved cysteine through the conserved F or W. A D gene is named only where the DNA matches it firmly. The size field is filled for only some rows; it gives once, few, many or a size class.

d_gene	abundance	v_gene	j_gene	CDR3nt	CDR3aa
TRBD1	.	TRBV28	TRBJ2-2	TGTGCCAGCAGTAAGGACAGGGGTGGGACCGGGGAGCTGTTTTTT	CASSKDRGGTGELFF
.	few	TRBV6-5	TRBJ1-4	TGTGCCAGCAGTTACGTGCGGGCAACTAATGAAAAACTGTTTTTT	CASSYVRATNEKLFF
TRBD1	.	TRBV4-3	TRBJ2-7	TGCGCCAGCAGCCAAGCACGACAGGGGCCCTACGAGCAGTACTTC	CASSQARQGPYEQYF
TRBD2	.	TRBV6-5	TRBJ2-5	TGTGCCAGCAGTTGGGGTAGCGGGAGTACAAAGACCCAGTACTTC	CASSWGSGSTKTQYF
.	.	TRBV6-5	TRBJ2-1	TGTGCCAGCAAGCGTGAGGGCTATGTAGTAAATGAGCAGTTCTTC	CASKREGYVVNEQFF
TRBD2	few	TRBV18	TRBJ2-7	TGTGCCAGCTCACAAGGGACTAGCGGGAGGTATTACGAGCAGTACTTC	CASSQGTSGRYYEQYF
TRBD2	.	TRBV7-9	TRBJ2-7	TGTGCCAGCAGCTCGCCCGGGGGGGGCGAGCAGTACTTC	CASSSPGGGEQYF
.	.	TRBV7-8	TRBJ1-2	TGTGCCAGCAGCTCCATCGACAGCCTCCTCTATGGCTACACCTTC	CASSSIDSLLYGYTF
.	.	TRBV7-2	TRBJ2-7	TGTGCCAGCAGCTTAGACGCAGGGCTGCCTAAGGAGCAGTACTTC	CASSLDAGLPKEQYF
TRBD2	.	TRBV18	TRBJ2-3	TGTGCCAGCTCACCAACCGGGACAAGGAGCAACGGGAGGGCCGGGCAGTATTTT	CASSPTGTRSNGRAGQYF
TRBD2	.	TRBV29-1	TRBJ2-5	TGCAGCGTTGAAGAGCTAGCGGGAGTGGTAGAGACCCAGTACTTC	CSVEELAGVVETQYF
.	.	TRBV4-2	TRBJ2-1	TGTGCCAGCAGCCAATCAAGCGGCGATGAGCAGTTCTTC	CASSQSSGDEQFF